This T cell receptor beta chain was documented in a study of long-term antiretroviral therapy in people with HIV. Study in general: The oldest specimens predate the 2015 immediate-ART recommendation by about a decade. Study-wide findings and caveats: Before ART, certain clones expanded, and these dominated the repertoire at all time points. The study found that diversity rose after ART but stayed below transplant donor controls.

This clone appeared once. The target antigen is unknown. Germline values: CDR1 MNHNY, CDR2 SVGAGI (reference sequence). The CDR3 length is 14 residues. V shed 6 bases and J shed 10 bases, with 16 bases lying between them. It was version v3.0 of the immunoSEQ assay that was run at survey level. The repertoire was sequenced with immunoSEQ multiplex PCR; TCRdb's copy has only in-frame clones and lacks some. This table holds 15,000 to 20,000 clones, 88% found once. Sequenced here: unsorted PBMCs, sampled 6.9 years after starting antiretroviral therapy. The clonotype originates from a man aged 50 or older with HIV. The V gene is TRBV6-6, the J gene TRBJ1-6; no definite D call. CDR3 amino acids: CASSDTHGGSPLHF. CDR3 DNA: TGTGCCAGCAGCGACACCCACGGAGGGTCACCCCTCCACTTT.